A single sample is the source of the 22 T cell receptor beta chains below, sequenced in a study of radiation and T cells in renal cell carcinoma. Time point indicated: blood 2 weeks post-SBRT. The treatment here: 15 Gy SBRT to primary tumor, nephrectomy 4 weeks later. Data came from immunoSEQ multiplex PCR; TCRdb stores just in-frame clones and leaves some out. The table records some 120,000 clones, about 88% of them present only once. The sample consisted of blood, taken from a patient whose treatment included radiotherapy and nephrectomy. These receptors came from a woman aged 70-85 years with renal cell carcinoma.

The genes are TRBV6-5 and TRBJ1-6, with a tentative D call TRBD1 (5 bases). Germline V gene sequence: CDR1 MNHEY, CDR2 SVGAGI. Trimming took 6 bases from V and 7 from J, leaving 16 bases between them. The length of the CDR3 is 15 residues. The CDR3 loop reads CASRIGPRVNSPLHF. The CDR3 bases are TGTGCCAGCAGGATAGGCCCCAGGGTAAATTCACCCCTCCACTTT.

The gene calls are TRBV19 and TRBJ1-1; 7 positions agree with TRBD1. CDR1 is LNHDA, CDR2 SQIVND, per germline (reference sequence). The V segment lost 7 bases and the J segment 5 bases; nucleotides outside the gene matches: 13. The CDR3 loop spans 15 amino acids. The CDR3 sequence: CASNYLDRDGTEAFF. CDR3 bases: TGTGCCAGTAATTACCTTGACAGGGACGGGACTGAAGCTTTCTTT.

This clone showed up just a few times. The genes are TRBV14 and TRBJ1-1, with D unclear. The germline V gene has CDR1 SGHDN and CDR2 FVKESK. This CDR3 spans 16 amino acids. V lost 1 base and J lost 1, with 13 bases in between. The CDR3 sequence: CASSQVGGRRNTEAFF. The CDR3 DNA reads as TGTGCCAGCAGCCAAGTAGGAGGTAGAAGGAACACTGAAGCTTTCTTT.

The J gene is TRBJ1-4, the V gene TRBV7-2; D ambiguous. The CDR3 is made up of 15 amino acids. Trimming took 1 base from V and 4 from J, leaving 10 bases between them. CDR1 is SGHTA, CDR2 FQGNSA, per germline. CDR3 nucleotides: TGTGCCAGCAGCTTAGGGCAGCTAGATAATGAAAAACTGTTTTTT. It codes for CASSLGQLDNEKLFF.

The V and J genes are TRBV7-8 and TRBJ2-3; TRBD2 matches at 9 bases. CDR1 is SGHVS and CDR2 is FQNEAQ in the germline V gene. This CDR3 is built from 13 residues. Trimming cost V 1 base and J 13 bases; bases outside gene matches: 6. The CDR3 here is CASSLEVAGAEYF. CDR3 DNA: TGTGCCAGCAGCTTAGAGGTAGCGGGGGCGGAGTATTTT. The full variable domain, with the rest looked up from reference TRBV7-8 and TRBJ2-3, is GAGVSQSPRYKVAKRGQDVALRCDPISGHVSLFWYQQALGQGPEFLTYFQNEAQLDKSGLPSDRFFAERPEGSVSTLKIQRTQQEDSAVYLCASSLEVAGAEYFGPGTRLTVL.

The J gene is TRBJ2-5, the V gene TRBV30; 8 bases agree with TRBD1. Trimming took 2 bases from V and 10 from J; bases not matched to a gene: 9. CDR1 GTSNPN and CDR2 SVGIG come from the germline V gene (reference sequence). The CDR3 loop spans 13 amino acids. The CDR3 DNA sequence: TGTGCCTGGAGTTTACACCAGGGGGCGGACCAGTACTTC. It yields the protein CAWSLHQGADQYF.

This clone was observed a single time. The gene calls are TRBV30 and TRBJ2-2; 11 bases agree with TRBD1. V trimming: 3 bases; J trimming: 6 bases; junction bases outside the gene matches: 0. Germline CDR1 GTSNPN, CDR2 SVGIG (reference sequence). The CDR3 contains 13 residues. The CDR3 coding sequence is TGTGCCTGGAGGGGACAGGGGGCCGGGGAGCTGTTTTTT. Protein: CAWRGQGAGELFF.

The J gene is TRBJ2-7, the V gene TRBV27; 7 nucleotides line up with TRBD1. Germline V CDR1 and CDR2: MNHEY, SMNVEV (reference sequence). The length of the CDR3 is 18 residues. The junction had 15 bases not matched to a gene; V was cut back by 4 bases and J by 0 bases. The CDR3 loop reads CASSSDSQGVIASYEQYF. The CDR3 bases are TGTGCCAGCAGTTCGGACAGCCAGGGGGTTATTGCCTCCTACGAGCAGTACTTC.

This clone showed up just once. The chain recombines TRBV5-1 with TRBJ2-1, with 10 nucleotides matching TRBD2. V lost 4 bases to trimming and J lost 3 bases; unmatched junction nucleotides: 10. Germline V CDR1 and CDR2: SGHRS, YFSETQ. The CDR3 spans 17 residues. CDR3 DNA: TGCGCCAGCAGCCCCGCGGGAGCGGGGGGGCTCTACAATGAGCAGTTCTTC. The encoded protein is CASSPAGAGGLYNEQFF.

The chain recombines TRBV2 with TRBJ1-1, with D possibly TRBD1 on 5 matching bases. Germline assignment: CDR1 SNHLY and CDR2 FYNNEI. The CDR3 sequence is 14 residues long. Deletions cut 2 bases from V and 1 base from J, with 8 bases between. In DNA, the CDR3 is TGTGCCAGCAGTGAATGGGGGTCGAACACTGAAGCTTTCTTT. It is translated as CASSEWGSNTEAFF.

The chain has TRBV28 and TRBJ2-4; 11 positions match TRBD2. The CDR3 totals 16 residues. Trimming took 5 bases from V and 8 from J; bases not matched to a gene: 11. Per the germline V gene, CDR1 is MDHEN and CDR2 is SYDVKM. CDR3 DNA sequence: TGTGCCAGCAGTCCCCCCATAGCGGGGGGGCTAGACATTCAGTACTTC. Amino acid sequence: CASSPPIAGGLDIQYF.

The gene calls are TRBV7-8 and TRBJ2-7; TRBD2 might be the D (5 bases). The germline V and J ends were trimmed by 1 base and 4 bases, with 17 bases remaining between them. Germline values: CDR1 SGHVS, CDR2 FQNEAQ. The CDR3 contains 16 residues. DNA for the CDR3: TGTGCCAGCAGCTTAGGGAGCGGAGACTTTTTTTACGAGCAGTACTTC. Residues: CASSLGSGDFFYEQYF.

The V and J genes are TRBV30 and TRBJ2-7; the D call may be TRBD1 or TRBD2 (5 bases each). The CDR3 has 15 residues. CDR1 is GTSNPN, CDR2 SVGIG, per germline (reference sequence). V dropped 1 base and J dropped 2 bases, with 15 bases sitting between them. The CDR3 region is CAWSDPGRITYEQYF. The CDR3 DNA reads TGTGCCTGGAGTGATCCGGGACGGATAACCTACGAGCAGTACTTC.

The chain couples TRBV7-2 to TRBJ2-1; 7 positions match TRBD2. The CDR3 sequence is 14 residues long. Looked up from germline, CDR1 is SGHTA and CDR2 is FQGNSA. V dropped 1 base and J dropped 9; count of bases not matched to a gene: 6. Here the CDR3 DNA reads TGTGCCAGCAGCTTAGTAGGAGGGGAGGGTGAGCAGTTCTTC. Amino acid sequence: CASSLVGGEGEQFF. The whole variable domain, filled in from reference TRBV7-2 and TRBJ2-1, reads GAGVSQSPSNKVTEKGKDVELRCDPISGHTALYWYRQSLGQGLEFLIYFQGNSAPDKSGLPSDRFSAERTGGSVSTLTIQRTQQEDSAVYLCASSLVGGEGEQFFGPGTRLTVL.

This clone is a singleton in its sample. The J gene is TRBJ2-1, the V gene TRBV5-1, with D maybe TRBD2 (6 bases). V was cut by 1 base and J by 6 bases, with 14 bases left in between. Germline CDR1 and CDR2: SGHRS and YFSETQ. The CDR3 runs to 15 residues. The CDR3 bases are TGCGCCAGCAGCTTGAGTGCGGGAACAGTCAATGAGCAGTTCTTC. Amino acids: CASSLSAGTVNEQFF.

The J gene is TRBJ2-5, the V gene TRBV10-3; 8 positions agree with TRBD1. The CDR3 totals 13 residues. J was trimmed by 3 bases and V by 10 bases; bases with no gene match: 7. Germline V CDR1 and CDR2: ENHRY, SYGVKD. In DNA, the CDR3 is TGTGCCACGGCGGGACAGGAGAAAGAGACCCAGTACTTC. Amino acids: CATAGQEKETQYF.

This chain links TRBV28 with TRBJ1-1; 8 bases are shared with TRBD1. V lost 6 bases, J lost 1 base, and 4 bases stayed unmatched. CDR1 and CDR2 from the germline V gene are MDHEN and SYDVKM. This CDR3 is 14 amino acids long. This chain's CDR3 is CASRAGTGNTEAFF. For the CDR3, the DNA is TGTGCCAGCAGGGCCGGGACAGGGAACACTGAAGCTTTCTTT.

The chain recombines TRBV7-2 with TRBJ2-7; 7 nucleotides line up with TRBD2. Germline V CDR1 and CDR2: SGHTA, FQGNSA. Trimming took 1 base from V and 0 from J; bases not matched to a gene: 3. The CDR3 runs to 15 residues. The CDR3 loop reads CASSLDSGRSYEQYF. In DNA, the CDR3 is TGTGCCAGCAGCTTAGATAGCGGGCGCTCCTACGAGCAGTACTTC.

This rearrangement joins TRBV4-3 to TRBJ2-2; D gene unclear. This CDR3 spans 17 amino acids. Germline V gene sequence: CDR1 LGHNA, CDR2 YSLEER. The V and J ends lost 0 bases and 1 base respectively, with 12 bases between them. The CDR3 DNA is TGCGCCAGCAGCCAAGATCGACACCCCAGGAACACCGGGGAGCTGTTTTTT. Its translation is CASSQDRHPRNTGELFF.

The CDR3 bases are TGTGCCAGCAGTCCTGACAGGGGACGGGAGACCCAGTACTTC. It encodes CASSPDRGRETQYF. The J gene is TRBJ2-5, the V gene TRBV2, with 8 nucleotides matching TRBD1. With V trimmed by 5 bases and J by 5 bases, 7 bases remained unmatched. The CDR3 sequence is 14 residues long. Per the germline V gene, CDR1 is SNHLY and CDR2 is FYNNEI. The complete variable domain, with remaining parts taken from reference TRBV2 and TRBJ2-5, reads EPEVTQTPSHQVTQMGQEVILRCVPISNHLYFYWYRQILGQKVEFLVSFYNNEISEKSEIFDDQFSVERPDGSNFTLKIRSTKLEDSAMYFCASSPDRGRETQYFGPGTRLLVL.

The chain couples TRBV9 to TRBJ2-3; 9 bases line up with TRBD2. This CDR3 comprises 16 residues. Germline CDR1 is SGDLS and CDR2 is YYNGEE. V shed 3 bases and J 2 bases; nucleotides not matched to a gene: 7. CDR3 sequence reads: CASSAGTSLLTDTQYF. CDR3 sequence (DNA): TGTGCCAGCAGCGCCGGGACTAGCCTCCTCACAGATACGCAGTATTTT.

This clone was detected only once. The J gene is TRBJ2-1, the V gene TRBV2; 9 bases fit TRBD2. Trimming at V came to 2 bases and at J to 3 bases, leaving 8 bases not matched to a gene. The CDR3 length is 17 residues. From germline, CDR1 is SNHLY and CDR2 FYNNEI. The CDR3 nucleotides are TGTGCCAGCAGTGAAATGGCGGGGGGGCTCTTCTACAATGAGCAGTTCTTC. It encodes CASSEMAGGLFYNEQFF. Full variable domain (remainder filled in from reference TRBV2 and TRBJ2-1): EPEVTQTPSHQVTQMGQEVILRCVPISNHLYFYWYRQILGQKVEFLVSFYNNEISEKSEIFDDQFSVERPDGSNFTLKIRSTKLEDSAMYFCASSEMAGGLFYNEQFFGPGTRLTVL.